This T cell receptor beta chain came from a study of blood T cells in healthy people across ages. Through a sample-barcoded 5' primer and a J-beta primer mix, a second PCR was run for roughly 6 to 12 cycles. TCRdb analysed the 5' RACE reads with MiXCR anew, one entry per CDR3 protein. The repertoire holds roughly 1.5 million distinct CDR3 sequences, with 35% to 45% as singletons. J was trimmed by 3 bases and V by 6 bases; bases with no gene match: 7. Germline lookup yields CDR1 MNHEY and CDR2 SVGAGI. The CDR3 totals 14 residues. The TCR comes from a woman aged 18-29 years in good health. This sequence joins TRBV6-5 and TRBJ1-2; 7 bases align to TRBD1. The sequencing sample was made of blood. The DNA of the CDR3 is TGTGCCAGCAGCCGTAGACAGGGTGACTATGGCTACACCTTC. Its protein is CASSRRQGDYGYTF.